These T cell receptor beta chains were read from a single sample in a study of OX40 agonist ivuxolimab in advanced cancers. Repertoires were generated with immunoSEQ multiplex PCR, while TCRdb's copy carries only in-frame clones and drops some. This table holds under 85,000 clones, approximately 88% found once. The specimen comprised CD4+ or CD8+ T cells sorted from blood, sampled in a trial of the OX40 agonist ivuxolimab. Receptors were obtained from an adult with an advanced solid tumor such as melanoma, head and neck, liver or kidney cancer. Each CDR3 is given with its conserved first and last residue. D genes are given only for firm matches. Some rows have no size entry. The others give once, few or many, or a class for an expanded clone.

size: few
V: TRBV7-2
D: -
J: TRBJ2-5
length: 13
CDR3: CASSWGSEETQYF
DNA: TGTGCCAGCAGCTGGGGATCGGAAGAGACCCAGTACTTC

size: -
V: TRBV4-1
D: -
J: TRBJ2-3
length: 14
CDR3: CASSLYGGTDTQYF
DNA: TGCGCCAGCAGCCTTTACGGCGGCACAGATACGCAGTATTTT

size: once
V: TRBV5-3
D: TRBD1
J: TRBJ2-3
length: 15
CDR3: CARSWDRDLADTQYF
DNA: TGTGCCAGAAGCTGGGACAGGGACCTGGCGGATACGCAGTATTTT

size: few
V: TRBV7-2
D: -
J: TRBJ2-3
length: 16
CDR3: CASSLKFQGPTDTQYF
DNA: TGTGCCAGCAGCCTAAAGTTCCAAGGGCCGACAGATACGCAGTATTTT

size: few
V: TRBV2
D: -
J: TRBJ1-5
length: 14
CDR3: CASSESYRDQPQHF
DNA: TGTGCCAGCAGTGAATCGTACAGGGATCAGCCCCAGCATTTT

size: -
V: TRBV6-5
D: TRBD1
J: TRBJ1-2
length: 15
CDR3: CASRGGNRGNYGYTF
DNA: TGTGCCAGCAGGGGTGGGAACAGGGGCAACTATGGCTACACCTTC

size: once
V: TRBV7-2
D: -
J: TRBJ2-2
length: 15
CDR3: CASSSYGGNTGELFF
DNA: TGTGCCAGCAGCTCCTACGGGGGGAACACCGGGGAGCTGTTTTTT

size: -
V: TRBV19
D: TRBD1
J: TRBJ2-7
length: 13
CDR3: CASSFGTGYEQYF
DNA: TGTGCCAGTAGTTTCGGGACAGGCTACGAGCAGTACTTC

size: -
V: TRBV5-1
D: TRBD1
J: TRBJ2-5
length: 15
CDR3: CASSVGQLTQETQYF
DNA: TGCGCCAGCAGCGTGGGACAGCTGACCCAAGAGACCCAGTACTTC

size: -
V: TRBV2
D: -
J: TRBJ1-1
length: 14
CDR3: CASRRIFRNTEAFF
DNA: TGTGCCAGCAGGAGGATCTTTAGGAACACTGAAGCTTTCTTT

size: -
V: TRBV30
D: -
J: TRBJ1-5
length: 14
CDR3: CAWSVPLSNQPQHF
DNA: TGTGCCTGGAGTGTTCCCCTAAGCAATCAGCCCCAGCATTTT

size: -
V: TRBV30
D: TRBD1
J: TRBJ2-1
length: 12
CDR3: CARDSRGSEQFF
DNA: TGTGCCAGGGACAGTAGGGGTAGTGAGCAGTTCTTC

size: -
V: TRBV29-1
D: TRBD1
J: TRBJ2-1
length: 14
CDR3: CSVEGQGAYNEQFF
DNA: TGCAGCGTTGAGGGACAGGGTGCCTACAATGAGCAGTTCTTC

size: -
V: TRBV19
D: -
J: TRBJ1-2
length: 11
CDR3: CASSDLYGYTF
DNA: TGTGCCAGTAGTGACCTATATGGCTACACCTTC

size: -
V: TRBV5-5
D: -
J: TRBJ1-1
length: 13
CDR3: CASSFGFVTEAFF
DNA: TGTGCCAGCAGCTTCGGGTTCGTCACTGAAGCTTTCTTT

size: -
V: TRBV6-6
D: -
J: TRBJ2-7
length: 13
CDR3: CASGGLGGYEQYF
DNA: TGTGCCAGCGGAGGCCTCGGTGGCTACGAGCAGTACTTC

size: -
V: TRBV7-3
D: TRBD2
J: TRBJ2-2
length: 17
CDR3: CASSPMGEGEGTGELFF
DNA: TGTGCCAGCAGCCCGATGGGGGAGGGCGAGGGCACCGGGGAGCTGTTTTTT

size: -
V: TRBV19
D: TRBD1
J: TRBJ1-1
length: 17
CDR3: CASSKGAAGTVNTEAFF
DNA: TGTGCCAGTAGTAAAGGCGCAGCCGGGACAGTTAACACTGAAGCTTTCTTT

size: -
V: TRBV6-5
D: TRBD1
J: TRBJ2-1
length: 15
CDR3: CASSYRQGLYNEQFF
DNA: TGTGCCAGCAGTTACCGACAGGGGTTGTACAATGAGCAGTTCTTC

size: once
V: TRBV14
D: -
J: TRBJ2-7
length: 13
CDR3: CASSQDASDEQYF
DNA: TGTGCCAGCAGCCAAGACGCGTCGGACGAGCAGTACTTC

size: -
V: TRBV9
D: TRBD1
J: TRBJ1-2
length: 15
CDR3: CASSPRQGIGYGYTF
DNA: TGTGCCAGCAGCCCAAGACAGGGGATAGGGTATGGCTACACCTTC

size: -
V: TRBV19
D: TRBD1
J: TRBJ1-5
length: 16
CDR3: CASTSLDRDSNQPQHF
DNA: TGTGCCAGTACCTCCCTGGACAGGGATAGCAATCAGCCCCAGCATTTT

size: -
V: TRBV6-6
D: -
J: TRBJ2-1
length: 13
CDR3: CASSYSNNNEQFF
DNA: TGTGCCAGCAGTTACTCGAATAACAATGAGCAGTTCTTC

size: -
V: TRBV27
D: TRBD1
J: TRBJ2-7
length: 15
CDR3: CASSSGTGGSYEQYF
DNA: TGTGCCAGCAGCTCCGGGACAGGGGGCAGCTACGAGCAGTACTTC

size: -
V: TRBV7-3
D: TRBD1
J: TRBJ2-1
length: 13
CDR3: CASSLDRGHEQFF
DNA: TGTGCCAGCAGCTTAGACAGGGGTCATGAGCAGTTCTTC

size: -
V: TRBV4-3
D: -
J: TRBJ1-2
length: 16
CDR3: CASSQDVGQPLYGYTF
DNA: TGCGCCAGCAGCCAAGATGTCGGACAGCCTCTCTATGGCTACACCTTC

size: -
V: TRBV6-1
D: -
J: TRBJ1-1
length: 13
CDR3: CASTRQGNTEAFF
DNA: TGTGCCAGCACCCGGCAGGGGAACACTGAAGCTTTCTTT

size: -
V: TRBV5-1
D: -
J: TRBJ1-2
length: 14
CDR3: CASSLSSPAYGYTF
DNA: TGCGCCAGCAGCTTGTCATCGCCTGCCTATGGCTACACCTTC

size: -
V: TRBV5-6
D: -
J: TRBJ2-1
length: 11
CDR3: CASSSRNEQFF
DNA: TGTGCCAGCAGCTCGAGGAATGAGCAGTTCTTC